One and the same sample provided the 26 T cell receptor beta chains below, sequenced in a study of cytomegalovirus exposure and HLA in healthy donors. The PCR employed 60 Vbeta primers together with 13 Jbeta primers. Here immunoSEQ multiplex PCR was the method, and the copy in TCRdb shows in-frame clones only, minus some. In the table there are around 65,000 clones, 68% of which are singletons. Sequencing was done on a sample of PBMCs. The origin of the receptors is a man aged 40-49 years in good health and CMV-seropositive.

This clone occurred a few times. The gene calls are TRBV25-1 and TRBJ2-4; TRBD1 matches at 7 bases. The V gene's germline CDR1 is MGHDK and CDR2 SYGVNS. The V gene end was trimmed by 5 bases and the J gene end by 6 bases; junction bases not matched to a gene: 10. The CDR3 has 15 residues. CDR3 residues: CASSPGTVGINIQYF. The CDR3 DNA reads TGTGCCAGCAGTCCCGGGACAGTCGGGATAAACATTCAGTACTTC.

This rearrangement joins TRBV10-1 to TRBJ2-1; 8 nucleotides match TRBD2. The V gene's germline CDR1 is WNHNN and CDR2 SYGVQD (reference sequence). The CDR3 loop spans 16 amino acids. V trimming: 2 bases; J trimming: 9 bases; junction bases outside the gene matches: 12. The CDR3 spells CASSEARTSCCGEQFF. CDR3 DNA sequence: TGCGCCAGCAGTGAGGCGCGGACTAGCTGTTGTGGTGAGCAGTTCTTC.

A word on this clone: At one of its ends the junction is not consistent with the germline gene, which may arise from a read error. The chain combines TRBV7-9 with TRBJ2-1; perhaps TRBD2 as D (5 bases). The CDR3 is made up of 16 amino acids. Germline-derived CDR1 and CDR2 are SEHNR and FQNEAQ (reference sequence). Here the CDR3 DNA reads TGTTCCAGCAGCTTAGCCGTGACTACCACCTCGGGTTCGCAGTTCTTC. Its protein is CSSSLAVTTTSGSQFF.

The chain has TRBV7-9 and TRBJ1-1, with a possible D match to TRBD1 (5 bases). This CDR3 spans 12 amino acids. The ends were cut back, 1 base at V and 7 bases at J, with 7 bases in the middle. Germline-derived CDR1 and CDR2 are SEHNR and FQNEAQ (reference sequence). CDR3: CASSLGDSEAFF. The CDR3 DNA follows: TGTGCCAGCAGCTTAGGAGACAGTGAAGCTTTCTTT.

The chain links TRBV7-9 to TRBJ2-3, with TRBD2 as a possible D gene (5 bases). V was shortened by 5 bases and J by 4 bases, with 13 bases between the two germline ends. Germline CDR1 SEHNR, CDR2 FQNEAQ (reference sequence). The CDR3 extends over 14 amino acids. The CDR3 reads CASSPRTGADTQYF. The CDR3 DNA sequence: TGTGCCAGCAGCCCTCGGACCGGGGCAGATACGCAGTATTTT. The full variable domain, in which reference TRBV7-9 and TRBJ2-3 provide the parts outside the CDR3, is DTGVSQNPRHKITKRGQNVTFRCDPISEHNRLYWYRQTLGQGPEFLTYFQNEAQLEKSRLLSDRFSAERPKGSFSTLEIQRTEQGDSAMYLCASSPRTGADTQYFGPGTRLTVL.

The V call is TRBV5-4, the J call TRBJ2-2; possibly TRBD2 for D (6 bases). Trimming left V 0 bases short and J 5 bases short, with 11 bases between. Germline CDR1 SGHNT, CDR2 YYREEE (reference sequence). CDR3 size: 15 residues. The CDR3 DNA sequence: TGTGCCAGCAGCTTGGACGGGAGATCTACCGGGGAGCTGTTTTTT. It yields the protein CASSLDGRSTGELFF.

This chain joins TRBV14 and TRBJ2-5; D perhaps matches TRBD2 (5 bases). The CDR3 runs 15 residues. Germline V lookup: CDR1 SGHDN, CDR2 FVKESK. V lost 1 base and J 2 bases, leaving 11 bases between the germline ends. Here the CDR3 DNA reads TGTGCCAGCAGCCAAGTACTGGGGAGTCAAGAGACCCAGTACTTC. This gives the protein CASSQVLGSQETQYF. Drawing the rest from reference TRBV14 and TRBJ2-5, the complete variable domain is EAGVTQFPSHSVIEKGQTVTLRCDPISGHDNLYWYRRVMGKEIKFLLHFVKESKQDESGMPNNRFLAERTGGTYSTLKVQPAELEDSGVYFCASSQVLGSQETQYFGPGTRLLVL.

The gene calls are TRBV5-1 and TRBJ2-4; D uncertain. The V end lost 0 bases, the J end lost 0 bases, and 10 bases lay between the germline ends. The V gene's germline CDR1 is SGHRS and CDR2 YFSETQ. The CDR3 extends over 16 amino acids. The CDR3 sequence is CASSLAPLEAKNIQYF. DNA of the CDR3: TGCGCCAGCAGCTTGGCCCCTTTAGAAGCCAAAAACATTCAGTACTTC. The variable domain in full, with the rest retrieved from reference TRBV5-1 and TRBJ2-4, is KAGVTQTPRYLIKTRGQQVTLSCSPISGHRSVSWYQQTPGQGLQFLFEYFSETQRNKGNFPGRFSGRQFSNSRSEMNVSTLELGDSALYLCASSLAPLEAKNIQYFGAGTRLSVL.

The V gene is TRBV10-3, the J gene TRBJ2-7; TRBD1 agrees at 8 bases. The germline V gene has CDR1 ENHRY and CDR2 SYGVKD. The CDR3 is made up of 13 amino acids. Losses at the gene ends were 8 bases for V and 0 bases for J; bases not matched to a gene: 3. The CDR3 DNA follows: TGTGCCATCCGAGGACAGGGCTCCTACGAGCAGTACTTC. Translated: CAIRGQGSYEQYF.

The chain's CDR3 is CASSLSTASGTYEQYF. The CDR3 DNA follows: TGTGCCAGCAGTTTATCGACGGCTAGCGGTACCTACGAGCAGTACTTC. This chain links TRBV27 with TRBJ2-7, with TRBD2 identical over 7 bases. Germline trimming cut 0 bases from V and 2 bases from J; bases unmatched to any gene: 7. The CDR3 has 16 amino acids. Germline CDR1 and CDR2: MNHEY and SMNVEV (reference sequence).

V is TRBV7-9 and J is TRBJ2-7; 7 bases are a match to TRBD2. Germline assignment: CDR1 SEHNR and CDR2 FQNEAQ (reference sequence). This CDR3 contains 16 residues. Trimming took 5 bases from V and 2 from J; bases not matched to a gene: 12. CDR3 in amino acids: CASSRVGGGIPYEQYF. In DNA form, the CDR3 reads TGTGCCAGCAGCCGGGTGGGCGGGGGAATCCCCTACGAGCAGTACTTC.

This clone was counted between two and nine times. The V call is TRBV19, the J call TRBJ2-5, with D tentatively TRBD2 (6 bases). Germline V CDR1 and CDR2: LNHDA, SQIVND (reference sequence). CDR3 length: 15 residues. V was shortened by 3 bases and J by 4 bases, with 15 bases between the two germline ends. This chain's CDR3 is CASSIGFGGAETQYF. The CDR3 coding sequence is TGTGCCAGTAGTATTGGGTTCGGGGGTGCAGAGACCCAGTACTTC.

This clone showed up just a few times. V and J are TRBV30 and TRBJ1-1; no clear D gene. Per the germline V gene, CDR1 is GTSNPN and CDR2 is SVGIG (reference sequence). Trimming stripped 4 bases from V and 5 bases from J, with 14 bases between. The CDR3 consists of 13 residues. The chain's CDR3 is CAWIAQLRTEAFF. Written as DNA, the CDR3 is TGTGCCTGGATCGCTCAGTTGAGGACTGAAGCTTTCTTT. Combining the CDR3 with reference TRBV30 and TRBJ1-1 gives the whole variable domain SQTIHQWPATLVQPVGSPLSLECTVEGTSNPNLYWYRQAAGRGLQLLFYSVGIGQISSEVPQNLSASRPQDRQFILSSKKLLLSDSGFYLCAWIAQLRTEAFFGQGTRLTVV.

This clone was observed a handful of times. V is TRBV30 and J is TRBJ1-6, with 10 positions matching TRBD1. CDR1 GTSNPN and CDR2 SVGIG come from the germline V gene (reference sequence). There are 14 residues in the CDR3. V shed 3 bases, J shed 9 bases, and the junction held 5 bases outside the gene matches. CDR3 DNA sequence: TGTGCCTGGAGGCCGGGACAGGGGAGTTCACCCCTCCACTTT. The encoded protein is CAWRPGQGSSPLHF. Looking up the rest from reference TRBV30 and TRBJ1-6 gives the full variable domain: SQTIHQWPATLVQPVGSPLSLECTVEGTSNPNLYWYRQAAGRGLQLLFYSVGIGQISSEVPQNLSASRPQDRQFILSSKKLLLSDSGFYLCAWRPGQGSSPLHFGNGTRLTVT.

The chain couples TRBV14 to TRBJ2-1; 13 nucleotides align to TRBD2. Trimming cost V 2 bases and J 9 bases; bases outside gene matches: 13. The germline gives CDR1 SGHDN, CDR2 FVKESK. There are 18 residues in the CDR3. CDR3 region: CASSQPLGLAGPGGEQFF. The CDR3 nucleotides are TGTGCCAGCAGCCAACCACTGGGACTAGCGGGACCCGGAGGTGAGCAGTTCTTC.

The rearrangement joins TRBV15 to TRBJ1-2; the D is unclear. CDR3 length: 13 amino acids. V was cut by 4 bases and J by 5 bases, with 11 bases left in between. Germline-derived CDR1 and CDR2 are LNHNV and YYDKDF (reference sequence). This CDR3 is CATSTSGVYGYTF. For the CDR3, the DNA is TGTGCCACCAGCACAAGCGGAGTATATGGCTACACCTTC.

In this sample, this clone turned up once. The J gene is TRBJ1-6, the V gene TRBV4-3; TRBD1 is a possible D gene (5 bases). This CDR3 region has 14 residues. Germline-derived CDR1 and CDR2 are LGHNA and YSLEER. V shed 5 bases and J shed 10 bases, with 15 bases lying between them. The CDR3, as DNA: TGCGCCAGCAGCGGGGGGGGTTGGGGGTCACCCCTCCACTTT. It codes for CASSGGGWGSPLHF.

In its sample, this clone was seen a few times. The rearrangement uses TRBV7-9 and TRBJ2-7; TRBD2 matches 14 bases. CDR3 length: 17 amino acids. Per the germline V gene, CDR1 is SEHNR and CDR2 is FQNEAQ (reference sequence). Trimming took 4 bases from V and 3 from J; bases not matched to a gene: 8. This CDR3 reads CASSSRAGLAGGYEQYF. The CDR3, as DNA: TGTGCCAGCAGCTCAAGGGCCGGACTAGCGGGAGGCTACGAGCAGTACTTC.

The rearrangement joins TRBV29-1 to TRBJ1-2; D is possibly TRBD1 (6 bases). The CDR3 is 12 amino acids. V was trimmed by 2 bases and J by 6 bases, leaving 10 bases between them. Germline V lookup: CDR1 SQVTM, CDR2 ANQGSEA. The CDR3 spells CSVEYRADGYTF. Here the CDR3 DNA reads TGCAGCGTTGAATACAGGGCCGATGGCTACACCTTC.

This chain joins TRBV4-1 and TRBJ2-5; tentative D call: TRBD2 (6 bases). Looked up from germline, CDR1 is MGHRA and CDR2 is YSYEKL. The length of the CDR3 is 17 residues. Deletions cut 4 bases from V and 8 bases from J, with 26 bases between. The CDR3: CASSPTVIAEGGSTQYF. Written as DNA, the CDR3 is TGCGCCAGCAGCCCCACTGTGATAGCGGAGGGTGGGAGTACCCAGTACTTC.

The chain recombines TRBV5-1 with TRBJ1-2, with 8 bases lining up with TRBD1. The CDR3 runs to 14 residues. V trimming: 4 bases; J trimming: 6 bases; junction bases outside the gene matches: 8. Germline V gene sequence: CDR1 SGHRS, CDR2 YFSETQ. CDR3 residues: CASSPGQEGDGYTF. For the CDR3, the DNA is TGCGCCAGCAGCCCGGGACAGGAGGGCGATGGCTACACCTTC.

This clone was counted between two and nine times. The V gene is TRBV7-9, the J gene TRBJ2-1; D unclear. V dropped 5 bases and J dropped 6 bases, with 8 bases sitting between them. The germline V gene has CDR1 SEHNR and CDR2 FQNEAQ (reference sequence). The CDR3 sequence is 12 residues long. The DNA for the CDR3 is TGTGCCAGCAGCCCTTACTCCAATGAGCAGTTCTTC. Translation: CASSPYSNEQFF.

The chain couples TRBV6-5 to TRBJ1-5; possible D gene TRBD1, 6 bases. Deletions cut 7 bases from V and 4 bases from J, with 11 bases between. CDR3 length equals 13 residues. Looked up from germline, CDR1 is MNHEY and CDR2 is SVGAGI. CDR3 region: CASTRGQNQPQHF. The CDR3 nucleotides read TGTGCCAGCACTAGAGGACAGAATCAGCCCCAGCATTTT.

The rearrangement joins TRBV6-6 to TRBJ2-1; 12 nucleotides match TRBD2. Germline loops: CDR1 MNHNY, CDR2 SVGAGI (reference sequence). This CDR3 is built from 16 residues. V dropped 6 bases and J dropped 5; count of bases not matched to a gene: 8. CDR3 coding DNA: TGTGCCAGCAGCCCCCCTGGACTAGCGGGACACAATGAGCAGTTCTTC. It codes for CASSPPGLAGHNEQFF.

This clone was seen only once. The chain combines TRBV19 with TRBJ2-5; D possibly corresponds to TRBD2 (6 bases). V was cut by 1 base and J by 4 bases, with 13 bases left in between. Germline CDR1 LNHDA, CDR2 SQIVND (reference sequence). The CDR3 is 15 residues long. The CDR3 here is CASSIGGRRGETQYF. The CDR3 region has the DNA TGTGCCAGTAGTATAGGAGGGCGGAGGGGAGAGACCCAGTACTTC.

This clone was detected only once. The J gene is TRBJ2-3, the V gene TRBV7-2, with D perhaps TRBD2 (6 bases). Germline assignment: CDR1 SGHTA and CDR2 FQGNSA. The V and J ends lost 1 base and 2 bases respectively, with 10 bases between them. The CDR3 totals 15 residues. CDR3 protein: CASSLEGTHTDTQYF. CDR3 nucleotides: TGTGCCAGCAGCTTAGAAGGGACTCACACAGATACGCAGTATTTT.